Detailed here is one T cell receptor beta chain. TCRdb independently ran MiXCR on the RT-PCR reads; one entry per CDR3 protein. The sample comprises about 680,000 distinct CDR3 sequences, 14% of which are singletons, and 3% to 4.5% rests with the top ten. The V segment lost 3 bases and the J segment 4 bases; nucleotides outside the gene matches: 8. This CDR3 region has 15 residues. Germline V CDR1 and CDR2: MDHEN, SYDVKM. Sequencing input: memory CD4+ T cells from blood. This chain links TRBV28 with TRBJ1-2, with 7 bases aligning to TRBD1. The receptor's source is a female donor in good health, serving as a healthy control. The CDR3 reads CASSFPAGGGYGYTF. CDR3 bases: TGTGCCAGCAGTTTCCCCGCAGGGGGGGGCTATGGCTACACCTTC.